A few counts support the clone carrying this T cell receptor beta chain. This record comes from a study of T-cell reconstitution after alpha-beta-depleted transplantation in children. Unique molecular identifiers were used in preparing the TCRbeta library. Via MiXCR, TCRdb re-called the PCR reads, giving one row per CDR3 protein. The sample lists 65,000 to 85,000 distinct CDR3 sequences, about a tenth seen once, with over 10% in the top ten. This CDR3 spans 12 amino acids. Germline assignment: CDR1 GTSNPN and CDR2 SVGIG (reference sequence). The V gene end was trimmed by 1 base and the J gene end by 4 bases; junction bases not matched to a gene: 0.

The chain has TRBV30 and TRBJ1-1; 7 nucleotides align to TRBD1. The sample here was PBMCs, taken before TCRalphabeta/CD19-depleted stem cell transplant. This TCR was sampled from a boy aged 5-17 years with acute myeloid leukemia, due to receive a stem cell transplant. CDR3 nucleotide sequence: TGTGCCTGGAGTGCAGGGGGCACTGAAGCTTTCTTT. Translating it yields CAWSAGGTEAFF.